This TCR beta chain is drawn from a study of Graves' ophthalmopathy and Graves' hyperthyroidism. Among the exclusions were patients with other autoimmune diseases, uncontrolled infections, pregnancy or lactation. Germline-derived CDR1 and CDR2 are SGDLS and YYNGEE. This CDR3 contains 15 residues. Trimming took 4 bases from V and 5 from J, leaving 17 bases between them. The authors amplified TCR beta CDR3 regions, and they did so from RNA transcripts for repertoire sequencing. Second-round multiplex PCR came after a first-round RT-PCR that employed HTBI primers. One entry per CDR3 protein results from TCRdb running MiXCR on the multiplex PCR reads. The sample has approximately 500,000 distinct CDR3 sequences, under 15% seen once.

The sample comprised blood. The chain has TRBV9 and TRBJ2-3; no definite D call. This TCR was sampled from a woman between 25 and 40 years old with Graves' ophthalmopathy. The chain's CDR3 is CASSPSGLMQDTQYF. The CDR3 DNA is TGTGCCAGCAGCCCCTCAGGTCTGATGCAAGATACGCAGTATTTT.